These 15 T cell receptor beta chains were all obtained from the same sample, sequenced in a study of T cells in Graves' hyperthyroidism and ophthalmopathy. Using RNA transcripts as the source, TCR beta CDR3 regions were amplified. An initial round of RT-PCR targeting the TCR CDR3 relied on the HTBI primer set. TCRdb re-called the multiplex PCR reads through MiXCR, storing one row per CDR3 protein. The sample lists roughly 660,000 distinct CDR3 sequences; about 18% were seen once. The material sequenced was blood. These receptors were obtained from a man aged 45 to 65 with Graves' hyperthyroidism.

This clonotype was counted only a few times. The rearrangement links TRBV7-9 to TRBJ2-1; 8 nucleotides align to TRBD2. The germline V gene encodes CDR1 SEHNR and CDR2 FQNEAQ (reference sequence). This CDR3 is 15 amino acids long. After removal of 5 bases from V and 4 bases from J, the junction contained 7 bases not matched to a gene. The CDR3 protein is CASSHIAGLYNEQFF. The CDR3 DNA is TGTGCCAGCAGCCATATAGCGGGATTATACAATGAGCAGTTCTTC.

This clonotype occurred many times. The rearrangement links TRBV12-3 or TRBV12-4 to TRBJ2-7; 7 bases fit TRBD2. This CDR3 spans 15 amino acids. J was trimmed by 3 bases and V by 6 bases; bases with no gene match: 11. DNA of the CDR3: TGTGCCAGCAGGATAGGTTCCGGGGGGATCTACGAGCAGTACTTC. Its protein product is CASRIGSGGIYEQYF.

Notes on this clonotype: This clone may be a read error of a much larger clone one base away. CDR3: CASSHNTEAFF. CDR3 DNA: TGTGCCAGCAGCCACAACACTGAAGCTTTCTTT. V and J are TRBV28 and TRBJ1-1; D gene unclear. CDR3 length: 11 residues. CDR1 and CDR2 from the germline V gene are MDHEN and SYDVKM. V was pared by 6 bases and J by 2 bases, with 4 bases between.

The genes are TRBV4-1 and TRBJ2-1; D not certain. This CDR3 has 14 amino acids. Trimming took off 3 bases at V and 8 bases at J, with 14 bases between the two ends. In germline, CDR1 is MGHRA, CDR2 YSYEKL. CDR3 protein: CASSHATGVHEQFF. The DNA for the CDR3 is TGCGCCAGCAGCCACGCGACCGGAGTCCATGAGCAGTTCTTC.

This clonotype appeared many times. The gene calls are TRBV20-1 and TRBJ1-5; D is ambiguous. The germline V gene encodes CDR1 DFQATT and CDR2 SNEGSKA (reference sequence). The CDR3 spans 12 residues. Between the trimmed V and J ends, which lost 1 base and 0 bases, there was a span of 1 base. The CDR3 DNA is TGCAGTGCTAGAGGTAGCAATCAGCCCCAGCATTTT. Residues: CSARGSNQPQHF.

This clonotype was seen many times. As DNA, the CDR3 is TGTGCCAGCAGCCAAGAGGGTAGCGGGAGGAGGAATGAGCAGTTCTTC. Translating gives CASSQEGSGRRNEQFF. The rearrangement links TRBV14 to TRBJ2-1, with TRBD2 matching over 10 bases. Germline CDR1 reads SGHDN; CDR2 reads FVKESK. The CDR3 totals 16 residues. The trim removed 0 bases at V and 7 bases at J, leaving 6 bases unmatched.

J is TRBJ2-7 and V is TRBV6-1; 11 bases are a match to TRBD2. Looked up from germline, CDR1 is MNHNS and CDR2 is SASEGT. The CDR3 is 15 amino acids. V lost 7 bases, J lost 4 bases, and 9 bases stayed unmatched. The CDR3 coding sequence is TGTGCCAGCACCAGAACGACTAGCGGGAAATACGAGCAGTACTTC. Translating gives CASTRTTSGKYEQYF.

Many counts were recorded for this clonotype. This chain links TRBV18 with TRBJ2-6, with D perhaps TRBD2 (5 bases). Germline loops: CDR1 KGHSH, CDR2 LQKENI. V was shortened by 1 base and J by 1 base, with 14 bases between the two germline ends. This CDR3 region has 18 residues. CDR3 nucleotide sequence: TGTGCCAGCTCACCACAAAGAACAGCGGAATCTGGGGCCAACGTCCTGACTTTC. Translation: CASSPQRTAESGANVLTF.

This clonotype was seen repeatedly, ten times or more. This chain uses TRBV6-2 or TRBV6-3 with TRBJ1-1; D remains unclear. V was trimmed by 1 base and J by 0 bases, leaving 6 bases between them. This CDR3 region has 14 residues. Germline V lookup: CDR1 MNHEY, CDR2 SVGEGT. The CDR3 bases are TGTGCCAGCAGTTACTGGCCGATGAACACTGAAGCTTTCTTT. Its protein is CASSYWPMNTEAFF.

The CDR3 region is CASSPGGGRFYNEQFF. The DNA of the CDR3 is TGTGCCAGCTCACCAGGGGGCGGGAGGTTCTACAATGAGCAGTTCTTC. The chain carries TRBV18 and TRBJ2-1, with 8 bases identical to TRBD2. The V and J ends lost 2 bases and 3 bases, in that order; junction bases with no gene match: 6. Per the germline V gene, CDR1 is KGHSH and CDR2 is LQKENI. This CDR3 has 16 residues. Based on the CDR3 plus reference TRBV18 and TRBJ2-1, the full variable domain is NAGVMQNPRHLVRRRGQEARLRCSPMKGHSHVYWYRQLPEEGLKFMVYLQKENIIDESGMPKERFSAEFPKEGPSILRIQQVVRGDSAAYFCASSPGGGRFYNEQFFGPGTRLTVL.

This chain uses TRBV29-1 with TRBJ2-3, with 9 nucleotides matching TRBD1. Germline trimming cut 3 bases from V and 1 base from J; bases unmatched to any gene: 2. The germline V gene encodes CDR1 SQVTM and CDR2 ANQGSEA. The CDR3 extends over 14 amino acids. This chain's CDR3 is CSVEGDRGTDTQYF. CDR3 in DNA: TGCAGCGTTGAGGGGGACAGGGGCACAGATACGCAGTATTTT.

The rearrangement links TRBV28 to TRBJ2-7, with 10 positions matching TRBD1. The V gene end was trimmed by 6 bases and the J gene end by 0 bases; junction bases not matched to a gene: 8. Per germline, CDR1 MDHEN and CDR2 SYDVKM. The CDR3 is made up of 16 amino acids. CDR3: CASRGTGAFSSYEQYF. Here the CDR3 DNA reads TGTGCCAGCAGGGGGACAGGGGCCTTTAGCTCCTACGAGCAGTACTTC.

In its sample, this clonotype was seen a few times. The rearrangement joins TRBV6-5 to TRBJ2-3; 7 bases are a match to TRBD2. CDR3 length: 16 amino acids. Trimming removed 4 bases from V and 8 bases from J; junction bases left unmatched: 15. Per germline, CDR1 MNHEY and CDR2 SVGAGI. CDR3 sequence: CASSWSSGWDGGTQYF. CDR3 coding DNA: TGTGCCAGCAGTTGGAGTAGCGGGTGGGACGGTGGTACGCAGTATTTT.

This clonotype has only a few counts. V usage is TRBV25-1 and J usage is TRBJ2-4; D is perhaps TRBD1 (6 bases). From germline, CDR1 is MGHDK and CDR2 SYGVNS. The V and J ends lost 6 bases and 0 bases respectively, with 24 bases between them. The CDR3 totals 19 residues. The CDR3 loop is CASSTRWGLTVLAKNIQYF. The CDR3 DNA is TGTGCCAGCAGCACACGGTGGGGGCTGACAGTTTTAGCCAAAAACATTCAGTACTTC.

V usage is TRBV6-1 and J usage is TRBJ2-6; D perhaps matches TRBD1 (5 bases). This CDR3 comprises 17 residues. The germline V gene has CDR1 MNHNS and CDR2 SASEGT. V dropped 6 bases and J dropped 1 base, with 16 bases sitting between them. The CDR3 region has the DNA TGTGCCAGCAGCTGGACGGCACAGGTGTCTGGGGCCAACGTCCTGACTTTC. This gives the protein CASSWTAQVSGANVLTF.